Following are 14 T cell receptor beta chains from one sample sequenced in a study of shared clonotypes between healthy human individuals. Positively selected for CCR7, the CD45RO-negative cells used as naive CD8 cells excluded terminally differentiated effector memory CD45RA+ cells. The table came from immunoSEQ multiplex PCR; TCRdb's copy has only in-frame clones and leaves some out. The data hold about 2 million clones, with roughly 94% observed a single time. The sequenced sample was naive CD8+ T cells sorted from blood. Receptor source: a young man in good health.

This chain links TRBV19 with TRBJ1-5, with unresolved D. Trimming left V 5 bases short and J 3 bases short, with 14 bases between. The CDR3 is 15 residues long. Germline V CDR1 and CDR2: LNHDA, SQIVND (reference sequence). CDR3 DNA sequence: TGTGCCAGTAGTTTACGACAAGTAGACAATCAGCCCCAGCATTTT. This encodes CASSLRQVDNQPQHF.

The chain employs TRBV25-1 and TRBJ2-2, with 12 bases that match TRBD1. CDR3 size: 17 residues. Trimming removed 1 base from V and 7 bases from J; junction bases left unmatched: 7. Germline V gene data show CDR1 as MGHDK and CDR2 as SYGVNS. CDR3 DNA sequence: TGTGCCAGCAGTGAATTTCTGGGACAGGGGGCAGGCGGGGAGCTGTTTTTT. Amino acids: CASSEFLGQGAGGELFF.

The V and J genes are TRBV7-9 and TRBJ2-6, with 9 positions matching TRBD1. The junction had 8 bases not matched to a gene; V was cut back by 6 bases and J by 2 bases. CDR1 and CDR2 from the germline V gene are SEHNR and FQNEAQ (reference sequence). There are 17 residues in the CDR3. Here the CDR3 reads CASRAGQGTPGANVLTF. DNA of the CDR3: TGTGCCAGCAGGGCAGGACAGGGGACCCCTGGGGCCAACGTCCTGACTTTC.

This CDR3 is CASRNTGDLNYGYTF. DNA of the CDR3: TGTGCCAGCAGAAACACAGGTGACCTTAACTATGGCTACACCTTC. This rearrangement joins TRBV6-5 to TRBJ1-2, with D possibly being TRBD1 (5 bases). The germline V and J ends were trimmed by 6 bases and 1 base, with 15 bases remaining between them. The CDR3 sequence is 15 residues long. Germline loops: CDR1 MNHEY, CDR2 SVGAGI.

The CDR3 loop is CASSARGLAGPQETQYF. CDR3 nucleotides: TGTGCCAGCAGCGCGCGGGGACTAGCGGGGCCGCAGGAGACCCAGTACTTC. The J gene is TRBJ2-5, the V gene TRBV9, with TRBD2 matching over 13 bases. Germline values: CDR1 SGDLS, CDR2 YYNGEE. The CDR3 length is 17 residues. V gave up 3 bases and J gave up 5 bases; unmatched junction bases: 10. The variable domain in full, completed from reference TRBV9 and TRBJ2-5, reads DSGVTQTPKHLITATGQRVTLRCSPRSGDLSVYWYQQSLDQGLQFLIQYYNGEERAKGNILERFSAQQFPDLHSELNLSSLELGDSALYFCASSARGLAGPQETQYFGPGTRLLVL.

V usage is TRBV2 and J usage is TRBJ2-5, with D perhaps TRBD1 or TRBD2 (5 bases each). V dropped 7 bases and J dropped 0 bases, with 15 bases sitting between them. Germline CDR1 reads SNHLY; CDR2 reads FYNNEI. The CDR3 contains 15 residues. CDR3 bases: TGTGCCAGCAAAGGGACGGGATTACACCAAGAGACCCAGTACTTC. Translating gives CASKGTGLHQETQYF. The entire variable domain, with the rest obtained from reference TRBV2 and TRBJ2-5, is as follows: EPEVTQTPSHQVTQMGQEVILRCVPISNHLYFYWYRQILGQKVEFLVSFYNNEISEKSEIFDDQFSVERPDGSNFTLKIRSTKLEDSAMYFCASKGTGLHQETQYFGPGTRLLVL.

V is TRBV4-2 and J is TRBJ2-1, with 7 bases lining up with TRBD2. Germline loops: CDR1 LGHNA, CDR2 YNFKEQ. The CDR3 has 16 amino acids. The V segment lost 2 bases and the J segment 8 bases; nucleotides outside the gene matches: 12. CDR3 nucleotide sequence: TGTGCCAGCAGCCAAAGTATCCAGACTAGCCTCCATGAGCAGTTCTTC. Encoded protein: CASSQSIQTSLHEQFF.

The V gene is TRBV2, the J gene TRBJ1-6; D possibly corresponds to TRBD1 (6 bases). The CDR3 has 16 residues. The ends were cut back, 6 bases at V and 7 bases at J, with 19 bases in the middle. Germline CDR1 reads SNHLY; CDR2 reads FYNNEI. In DNA, the CDR3 is TGTGCCAGCAGCCCGGCGGGGGGCTGGGGGAATTCACCCCTCCACTTT. Translation: CASSPAGGWGNSPLHF.

The chain links TRBV4-2 to TRBJ2-7, with 8 bases lining up with TRBD1. Germline V lookup: CDR1 LGHNA, CDR2 YNFKEQ. The V and J ends lost 0 bases and 7 bases, in that order; junction bases with no gene match: 8. The CDR3 sequence is 15 residues long. The DNA for the CDR3 is TGTGCCAGCAGCCAAGATACAGGGGGGAATTGGGAGCAGTACTTC. The encoded protein is CASSQDTGGNWEQYF.

The rearrangement joins TRBV27 to TRBJ2-1, with D possibly being TRBD2 (5 bases). This CDR3 is 14 amino acids long. Germline V gives CDR1 MNHEY, CDR2 SMNVEV (reference sequence). V was cut by 6 bases and J by 11 bases, with 20 bases left in between. The CDR3, as DNA: TGTGCCAGCAGCCTGACTATGCTTACCCATAAGCAGTTCTTC. Translation gives CASSLTMLTHKQFF.

V and J are TRBV7-2 and TRBJ2-7, with 13 bases identical to TRBD2. This CDR3 has 15 amino acids. Trimming removed 3 bases from V and 4 bases from J; junction bases left unmatched: 3. Germline V CDR1 and CDR2: SGHTA, FQGNSA. Written as DNA, the CDR3 is TGTGCCAGCAGCTTTACTAGCGGGAGGGCATACGAGCAGTACTTC. Amino acid sequence: CASSFTSGRAYEQYF.

V is TRBV2 and J is TRBJ2-3, with D tentatively TRBD2 (6 bases). Germline CDR1 SNHLY, CDR2 FYNNEI. V dropped 8 bases and J dropped 2 bases, with 17 bases sitting between them. This CDR3 has 15 residues. The CDR3 coding sequence is TGTGCCAGCCGCACTTCTAGCGATTACACAGATACGCAGTATTTT. Its protein is CASRTSSDYTDTQYF.

The DNA of the CDR3 is TGTGCCAGTAGTATTGGGTCTAGCGTGGGAAATGAGCAGTTCTTC. It codes for CASSIGSSVGNEQFF. The chain links TRBV19 to TRBJ2-1; D is possibly TRBD2 (6 bases). V was clipped by 3 bases and J by 7 bases, with 16 bases between them. The CDR3 is 15 residues long. Germline lookup yields CDR1 LNHDA and CDR2 SQIVND (reference sequence).

The chain links TRBV6-1 to TRBJ2-1, with D unresolved. CDR3 length: 10 amino acids. Trimming pared 7 bases from V and 7 bases from J, leaving 5 bases between. Looked up from germline, CDR1 is MNHNS and CDR2 is SASEGT. CDR3 residues: CASTWNEQFF. In nucleotides, the CDR3 is TGTGCCAGCACGTGGAATGAGCAGTTCTTC.